These T cell receptor beta chains were read from a single sample in a study of cytomegalovirus exposure and HLA in healthy donors. The method was immunoSEQ multiplex PCR; TCRdb's version includes in-frame clones alone and lacks a portion of them. The sample has approximately 71,000 clones; more than 70% are singletons. Sequencing used PBMCs. Receptors originate from a middle-aged woman in good health and CMV-seropositive. Each CDR3 is given with its conserved first and last residue. A D gene is named only where the DNA matches it firmly. Only part of the rows carry a size: once, few, many, or a class if the clone is expanded.

J,size,D,V,CDR3,DNA
TRBJ1-5,NA,NA,TRBV19,CASSILAGAGQPQHF,TGTGCCAGTAGTATTCTAGCTGGGGCGGGACAGCCCCAGCATTTT
TRBJ2-5,NA,NA,TRBV30,CAWSPGLAQETQYF,TGTGCCTGGAGTCCGGGACTCGCACAAGAGACCCAGTACTTC
TRBJ2-5,NA,NA,TRBV5-1,CASSLLTAGKGETQYF,TGCGCCAGCAGCTTGTTGACCGCGGGGAAAGGGGAGACCCAGTACTTC
TRBJ2-1,NA,TRBD2,TRBV2,CASGGDRPGEQFF,TGTGCCAGCGGGGGGGATCGGCCCGGTGAGCAGTTCTTC
TRBJ1-1,NA,TRBD1,TRBV5-1,CASSLGGTGRTEAFF,TGCGCCAGCAGCTTGGGGGGGACAGGGCGAACTGAAGCTTTCTTT
TRBJ2-3,NA,TRBD2,TRBV27,CASRYSGEDTQYF,TGTGCCAGCAGATATAGCGGGGAAGATACGCAGTATTTT
TRBJ2-7,NA,TRBD2,TRBV30,CAWSQASGSYEQYF,TGTGCCTGGAGTCAGGCTAGCGGATCCTACGAGCAGTACTTC
TRBJ2-7,NA,TRBD2,TRBV7-9,CASSTGLAPYEQYF,TGTGCCAGCAGCACGGGACTAGCGCCGTACGAGCAGTACTTC
TRBJ2-7,NA,NA,TRBV5-1,CASKKDEGVYEQYF,TGCGCCAGCAAAAAGGACGAGGGGGTCTACGAGCAGTACTTC
TRBJ1-4,NA,TRBD1,TRBV7-9,CASSYPPGTGDEKLFF,TGTGCCAGCAGTTACCCCCCCGGGACAGGGGATGAAAAACTGTTTTTT
TRBJ1-2,NA,NA,TRBV29-1,CSVSERLYGYTF,TGCAGCGTTTCGGAGAGGCTTTATGGCTACACCTTC
TRBJ2-5,NA,NA,TRBV30,CAWSTGNQETQYF,TGTGCCTGGAGTACAGGAAACCAAGAGACCCAGTACTTC
TRBJ2-1,few,TRBD1,TRBV4-1,CASSQTKDRLSSYNEQFF,TGCGCCAGCAGCCAGACCAAGGACAGGTTGAGCTCCTACAATGAGCAGTTCTTC
TRBJ2-7,NA,TRBD1,TRBV29-1,CSVGRRQGAGEQYF,TGCAGCGTAGGCCGACGACAGGGGGCAGGCGAGCAGTACTTC
TRBJ2-1,few,TRBD1,TRBV7-2,CASSLALGGYEQFF,TGTGCCAGCAGCTTAGCGTTAGGGGGCTATGAGCAGTTCTTC
TRBJ1-6,once,NA,TRBV6-5,CASSYSNSYNSPLHF,TGTGCCAGCAGTTATTCCAACTCCTATAATTCACCCCTCCACTTT
TRBJ1-4,NA,NA,TRBV2,CASSPGRGDEKLFF,TGTGCCAGCAGTCCTGGACGGGGGGATGAAAAACTGTTTTTT
TRBJ2-3,NA,NA,TRBV6-1,CASSEPRRADTQYF,TGTGCCAGCAGTGAACCCCGGAGGGCAGATACGCAGTATTTT
TRBJ2-6,NA,NA,TRBV6-6,CASSKQQGAGANVLTF,TGTGCCAGCAGTAAACAACAGGGCGCTGGGGCCAACGTCCTGACTTTC
TRBJ1-2,NA,NA,TRBV6-6,CASSSNMVGYTF,TGTGCCAGCAGTTCCAACATGGTGGGCTACACCTTC
TRBJ2-7,few,NA,TRBV6-1,CASSKTTPYEQYF,TGTGCCAGCTCAAAGACTACCCCCTACGAGCAGTACTTC
TRBJ2-6,NA,NA,TRBV7-3,CASSCNDTTNVLTF,TGTGCCAGCAGCTGCAATGACACCACCAACGTCCTGACTTTC
TRBJ2-1,NA,TRBD1,TRBV5-6,CASSWDRANYNEQFF,TGTGCCAGCAGCTGGGACAGGGCGAACTACAATGAGCAGTTCTTC
TRBJ1-1,NA,NA,TRBV18,CASSPGFYTEAFF,TGTGCCAGCTCACCGGGCTTCTACACTGAAGCTTTCTTT
TRBJ2-1,once,TRBD1,TRBV2,CASSDHGTGPFSYNEQFF,TGTGCCAGCAGTGATCACGGGACAGGGCCTTTCTCCTACAATGAGCAGTTCTTC
TRBJ1-5,few,NA,TRBV2,CASKSVGNQPQHF,TGTGCCAGCAAATCGGTAGGCAATCAGCCCCAGCATTTT
TRBJ1-1,many,NA,TRBV2,CASRGDNRNTEAFF,TGTGCCAGCAGGGGGGACAATAGGAACACTGAAGCTTTCTTT
TRBJ1-5,NA,NA,TRBV7-8,CASSLGQNSNQPQHF,TGTGCCAGCAGCTTAGGGCAGAATAGCAATCAGCCCCAGCATTTT
TRBJ1-4,few,TRBD1,TRBV19,CASSARDSNEKLFF,TGTGCCAGTAGTGCCCGGGACAGCAATGAAAAACTGTTTTTT
TRBJ1-4,NA,TRBD1,TRBV2,CASISGTGDEKLFF,TGTGCCAGCATTTCCGGGACAGGAGATGAAAAACTGTTTTTT
TRBJ2-2,NA,NA,TRBV11-2,CASSLGWRQAGKTGELFF,TGTGCCAGCAGCTTAGGATGGCGCCAGGCCGGTAAAACCGGGGAGCTGTTTTTT
TRBJ1-5,NA,NA,TRBV15,CATSSQNSNQPQHF,TGTGCCACCTCGTCACAGAATAGCAATCAGCCCCAGCATTTT
TRBJ2-4,NA,TRBD1,TRBV6-5,CASRRTGENIQYF,TGTGCCAGCAGGCGGACAGGGGAAAACATTCAGTACTTC
TRBJ2-5,NA,NA,TRBV5-1,CASSLTGVQETQYF,TGCGCCAGCAGCTTGACCGGGGTACAAGAGACCCAGTACTTC
TRBJ1-1,NA,NA,TRBV27,CASGPFGDIGNTEAFF,TGTGCCAGCGGCCCCTTTGGCGACATAGGGAACACTGAAGCTTTCTTT
TRBJ2-1,NA,NA,TRBV27,CASSLLASSYNEQFF,TGTGCCAGCAGCCTACTCGCAAGCTCCTACAATGAGCAGTTCTTC
TRBJ2-3,NA,TRBD2,TRBV9,CASSVEGGGSYTDTQYF,TGTGCCAGCAGCGTAGAGGGCGGGGGTTCTTACACAGATACGCAGTATTTT
TRBJ2-1,NA,TRBD2,TRBV7-3,CASSFLGGGAVEQFF,TGTGCCAGCAGCTTTCTCGGCGGGGGGGCCGTTGAGCAGTTCTTC
TRBJ2-7,NA,NA,TRBV10-3,CAIRNFSEGSYEQYF,TGTGCCATCAGAAACTTCTCGGAAGGGAGCTACGAGCAGTACTTC
TRBJ1-4,NA,NA,TRBV7-9,CASSFQGVRNNEKLFF,TGTGCCAGCAGCTTCCAGGGCGTTAGGAATAATGAAAAACTGTTTTTT
TRBJ2-3,NA,TRBD2,TRBV4-1,CASSHGSGGGPDTQYF,TGCGCCAGCAGCCACGGTAGCGGGGGGGGTCCAGATACGCAGTATTTT